This TCR beta chain originates from a study of early stage breast cancer tumors. Study as a whole: ER+/PR+/HER2- status applied to about 70% of the 16 invasive breast tumors. Samples were sequenced at approximately 10-fold average coverage.

Whole-study findings and limits: Bulk DNA sequencing of unsorted cells missed chain pairing and markers.

Blood replicates held 0.5 ug DNA, tumor or normal breast roughly 1.5 ug, two each. Sequencing was performed with immunoSEQ multiplex PCR; in TCRdb, only in-frame clones are kept and a portion is missing. The data contain about 21,000 clones, around 76% of them seen just once; the ten biggest clones take up about 27%. Regarding this clone: Its antigen remains unknown.

This sequence originates from a person between 60 and 70 years old with breast cancer. The source material was blood.

CDR3 residues: CASNRIRFTDTQYF. CDR3 in DNA: TGTGCCAGCAATCGGATCAGATTCACAGATACGCAGTATTTT. J is TRBJ2-3 and V is TRBV2; D gene uncertain. The V gene lost 7 bases and the J gene lost 2 bases, with 13 bases spanning the gap. Germline V gives CDR1 SNHLY, CDR2 FYNNEI. The CDR3 has 14 amino acids.